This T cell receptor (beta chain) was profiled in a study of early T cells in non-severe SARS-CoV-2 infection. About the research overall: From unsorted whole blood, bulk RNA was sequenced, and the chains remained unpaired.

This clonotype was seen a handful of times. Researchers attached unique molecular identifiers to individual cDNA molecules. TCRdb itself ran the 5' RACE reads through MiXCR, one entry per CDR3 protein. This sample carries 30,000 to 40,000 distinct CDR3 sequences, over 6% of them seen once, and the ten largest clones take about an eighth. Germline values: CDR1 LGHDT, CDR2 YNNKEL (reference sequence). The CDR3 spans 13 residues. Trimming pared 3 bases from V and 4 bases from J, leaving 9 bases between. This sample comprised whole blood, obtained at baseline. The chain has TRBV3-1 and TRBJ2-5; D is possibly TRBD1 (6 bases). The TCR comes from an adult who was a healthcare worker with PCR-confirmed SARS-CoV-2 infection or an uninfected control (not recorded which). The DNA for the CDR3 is TGTGCCAGCAGCCAGGGCAGGGGAGAGACCCAGTACTTC. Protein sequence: CASSQGRGETQYF.